Listed below are T cell receptor beta chains from one sample, sequenced in a study of cytotoxic CD8 clonotypes in ibrutinib-treated CLL. Produced via immunoSEQ multiplex PCR; TCRdb's table is partial and in-frame only. The sample lists about 72,000 clones, 80% occurring once. Here the sequenced sample was PBMCs, taken at disease progression, from a patient treated with ibrutinib. These receptors were taken from a human donor with chronic lymphocytic leukemia. The CDR3 runs from the conserved cysteine through the conserved F or W. The order of the fields is J gene, clone size, D gene, V gene, CDR3 DNA, CDR3 protein. D genes are given only for firm matches. Where a row states a size, it is once, few, many or the class of an expanded clone; other rows omit it.

TRBJ2-7,once,TRBD1,TRBV6-5,TGTGCCAGCAAAACCGGGACAGGAGGCTACGAGCAGTACTTC,CASKTGTGGYEQYF
TRBJ1-1,few,.,TRBV29-1,TGCAGCGCCCGCCTGGGGGGGAACACTGAAGCTTTCTTT,CSARLGGNTEAFF
TRBJ1-1,.,.,TRBV28,TGTGCCAGCAGTTTATGGACAGGCGACATGAACACTGAAGCTTTCTTT,CASSLWTGDMNTEAFF
TRBJ2-1,.,.,TRBV4-1,TGCGCCAGCAGGCTCGGACCCGCTCCCTACAATGAGCAGTTCTTC,CASRLGPAPYNEQFF
TRBJ1-3,.,.,TRBV15,TGTGCCACCAGCAACAGTTACTCTGGAAACACCATATATTTT,CATSNSYSGNTIYF
TRBJ2-3,few,.,TRBV28,TGTGCCAGCAATGGGGGATATACGCAGTATTTT,CASNGGYTQYF
TRBJ2-2,.,.,TRBV6-5,TGTGCCAGCAAACGGAGGGGGTTGGGCACCGGGGAGCTGTTTTTT,CASKRRGLGTGELFF
TRBJ1-2,few,.,TRBV10-1,TGCGCCAGCAGTGAAGGGACGAGAGGCTACACCTTC,CASSEGTRGYTF
TRBJ1-1,.,.,TRBV5-4,TGTGCCAGCAGCTTGGGGCAGGGCACCACTGAAGCTTTCTTT,CASSLGQGTTEAFF
TRBJ2-7,few,.,TRBV14,TGTGCCAGCAAAGGGGTGGGAGCCTCCTACGAGCAGTACTTC,CASKGVGASYEQYF
TRBJ1-6,.,.,TRBV5-8,TGTGCCAGCAGCTTGGCTCACTCCGACCCCTCCTATAATTCACCCCTCCACTTT,CASSLAHSDPSYNSPLHF
TRBJ1-2,.,.,TRBV5-1,TGCGCCAGCAGCTTGGCCCGGGGGGAAAACTATGGCTACACCTTC,CASSLARGENYGYTF
TRBJ1-2,.,.,TRBV13,TGTGCCAGCAGCTTAGGGCAGGTCTATGGCTACACCTTC,CASSLGQVYGYTF
TRBJ1-2,.,TRBD1,TRBV11-3,TGTGCCAGCAGCTTAGAGAGGACAGGGATTATAACCTTC,CASSLERTGIITF
TRBJ1-1,.,.,TRBV28,TGTGCCAGCAGTTTCCGGTTGGGGACTGAAGCTTTCTTT,CASSFRLGTEAFF
TRBJ2-6,.,.,TRBV5-6,TGTGCCAGCAGCTCCCGGGACTCTGGGGCCAACGTCCTGACTTTC,CASSSRDSGANVLTF
TRBJ1-5,once,.,TRBV28,TGTGCCAGCAGTCCGCCTAATCAGCCCCAGCATTTT,CASSPPNQPQHF
TRBJ2-7,.,.,TRBV19,TGTGCCAGTAAGACCCCCGGGCGGGAGCAGTACTTC,CASKTPGREQYF
TRBJ1-2,.,.,TRBV19,TGTGCCAGTAGTAAGGACAGTGGCTATGGCTACACCTTC,CASSKDSGYGYTF
TRBJ1-4,.,TRBD1,TRBV25-1,TGTGCCAGCAGGCCCGGGACAGGAGCAACTAATGAAAAACTGTTTTTT,CASRPGTGATNEKLFF
TRBJ1-1,.,.,TRBV2,TGTGCCAGCAGTGATTACCGGACTAACACTGAAGCTTTCTTT,CASSDYRTNTEAFF
TRBJ1-2,.,.,TRBV30,TGTGCCTGGAGTGTCAACCGGGGCCAAAAGGGCTATGGCTACACCTTC,CAWSVNRGQKGYGYTF
TRBJ2-3,.,.,TRBV10-3,TGTGCCATCAGTGAGCCACCAGCGACAGATACGCAGTATTTT,CAISEPPATDTQYF
TRBJ2-1,.,TRBD1,TRBV18,TGTGCCAGCTCACCGGGACAGGGGTATGAGCAGTTCTTC,CASSPGQGYEQFF
TRBJ2-7,.,TRBD1,TRBV4-2,TGTGCCAGCAACAAAGGGACAGAAGTCCACGAGCAGTACTTC,CASNKGTEVHEQYF
TRBJ2-2,.,.,TRBV11-3,TGTGCCAGCAGCTCCCGACTCACTCCAGGACCTTCGAACACCGGGGAGCTGTTTTTT,CASSSRLTPGPSNTGELFF
TRBJ2-2,.,.,TRBV6-1,TGTGCCAGCAGTGAAGCTGAGGCCGGGGAGCTGTTTTTT,CASSEAEAGELFF
TRBJ2-7,.,.,TRBV2,TGTGCCAGCGGAGGAGCCTACGAGCAGTACTTC,CASGGAYEQYF
TRBJ2-5,.,.,TRBV18,TGTGCCAGCTGCACGAGCCCGCAAGAGACCCAGTACTTC,CASCTSPQETQYF
TRBJ1-5,once,.,TRBV5-8,TGTGCCAGCAGCTTGTACCCGCATAATCAGCCCCAGCATTTT,CASSLYPHNQPQHF
TRBJ2-5,.,.,TRBV29-1,TGCAGCGTTGAGGGGGTTGGGAGAGAGACCCAGTACTTC,CSVEGVGRETQYF
TRBJ2-2,once,.,TRBV5-4,TGTGCCAGCAGCTTGGTGGGACAAGTCACCGGGGAGCTGTTTTTT,CASSLVGQVTGELFF
TRBJ1-2,.,.,TRBV6-5,TGTGCCAGCAGGGAAACAGGGTTCTACTATGGCTACACCTTC,CASRETGFYYGYTF
TRBJ2-1,.,TRBD2,TRBV7-3,TGTGCCAGCAGCCTTGGGGGGCTAGCGGGAGGTTTGCAGTTCTTC,CASSLGGLAGGLQFF
TRBJ1-6,.,TRBD1,TRBV6-5,TGTGCCAGCAGTGTCGGACAGGCTAGTTCACCCCTCCACTTT,CASSVGQASSPLHF
TRBJ1-6,few,.,TRBV6-1,TGTGCCAGCAGTGATTTGGCAGGAGCCCAACCCCTCCACTTT,CASSDLAGAQPLHF
TRBJ1-1,.,.,TRBV27,TGTGCCAGCAGTTTTAACCCGAGTCTGAACACTGAAGCTTTCTTT,CASSFNPSLNTEAFF
TRBJ1-2,.,.,TRBV27,TGTGCCAGCAGTCCTCTCCCCACGGCGGTTCCCTCCGGTGGCTACACCTTC,CASSPLPTAVPSGGYTF
TRBJ2-7,.,.,TRBV6-6,TGTGCCAGCAGTTACTCCAGCGGGCTCAGCTCCTACGAGCAGTACTTC,CASSYSSGLSSYEQYF
TRBJ2-6,.,.,TRBV10-3,TGTGCCATCAGTGACCCCGACAGGGCCAACGTCCTGACTTTC,CAISDPDRANVLTF
TRBJ1-1,.,.,TRBV7-9,TGTGCCAGCAGCTTGGGGCTCTTGAACACTGAAGCTTTCTTT,CASSLGLLNTEAFF
TRBJ2-7,.,.,TRBV28,TGTGCCAGCAGTGATGCAAAGGGCCAGGAATGGCAGCAGTACTTC,CASSDAKGQEWQQYF